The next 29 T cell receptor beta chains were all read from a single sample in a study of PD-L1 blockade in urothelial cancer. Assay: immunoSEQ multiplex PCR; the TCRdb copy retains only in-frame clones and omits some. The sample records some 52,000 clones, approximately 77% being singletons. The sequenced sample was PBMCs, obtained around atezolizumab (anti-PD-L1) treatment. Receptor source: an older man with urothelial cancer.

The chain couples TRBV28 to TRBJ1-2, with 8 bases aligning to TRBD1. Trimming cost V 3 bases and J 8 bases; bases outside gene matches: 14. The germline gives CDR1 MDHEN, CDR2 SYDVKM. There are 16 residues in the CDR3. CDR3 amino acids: CASSLTQGAFSWGYTF. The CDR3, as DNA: TGTGCCAGCAGTTTGACCCAGGGGGCCTTTAGTTGGGGCTACACCTTC.

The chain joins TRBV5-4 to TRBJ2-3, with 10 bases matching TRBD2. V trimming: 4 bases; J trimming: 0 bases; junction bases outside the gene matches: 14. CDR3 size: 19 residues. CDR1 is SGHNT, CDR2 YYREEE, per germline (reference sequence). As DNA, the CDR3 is TGTGCCAGCAGCGTAACTACCGGACTAGCGGTCTCTAGCACAGATACGCAGTATTTT. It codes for CASSVTTGLAVSSTDTQYF.

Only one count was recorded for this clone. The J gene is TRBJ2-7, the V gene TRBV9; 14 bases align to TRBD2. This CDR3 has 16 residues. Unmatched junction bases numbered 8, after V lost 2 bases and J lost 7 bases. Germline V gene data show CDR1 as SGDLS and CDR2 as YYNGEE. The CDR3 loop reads CASSVMGLAGVEEQYF. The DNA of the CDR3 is TGTGCCAGCAGCGTGATGGGACTAGCGGGAGTCGAAGAGCAGTACTTC.

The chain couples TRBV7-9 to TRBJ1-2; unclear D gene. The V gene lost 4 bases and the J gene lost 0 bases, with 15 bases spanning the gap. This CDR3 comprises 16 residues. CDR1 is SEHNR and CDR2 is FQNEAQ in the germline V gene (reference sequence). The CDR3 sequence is CASSSQTAYSNYGYTF. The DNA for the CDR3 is TGTGCCAGCAGCTCACAGACGGCCTACTCTAACTATGGCTACACCTTC.

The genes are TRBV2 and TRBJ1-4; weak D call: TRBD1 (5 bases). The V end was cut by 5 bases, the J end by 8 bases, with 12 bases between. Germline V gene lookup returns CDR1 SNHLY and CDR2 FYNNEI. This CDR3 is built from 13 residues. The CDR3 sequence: CASSRAPGEKLFF. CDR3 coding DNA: TGTGCCAGCAGTAGGGCCCCAGGGGAAAAACTGTTTTTT.

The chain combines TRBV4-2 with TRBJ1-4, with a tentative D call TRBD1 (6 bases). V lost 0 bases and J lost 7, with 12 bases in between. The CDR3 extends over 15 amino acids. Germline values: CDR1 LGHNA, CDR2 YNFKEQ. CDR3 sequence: CASSQDLTGGEKLFF. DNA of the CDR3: TGTGCCAGCAGCCAAGATTTGACAGGAGGTGAAAAACTGTTTTTT.

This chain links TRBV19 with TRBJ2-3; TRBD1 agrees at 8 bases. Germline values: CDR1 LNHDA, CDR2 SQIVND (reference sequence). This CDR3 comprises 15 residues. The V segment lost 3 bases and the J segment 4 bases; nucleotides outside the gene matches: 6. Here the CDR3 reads CASSMGQVYADTQYF. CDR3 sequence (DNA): TGTGCCAGTAGTATGGGACAGGTTTATGCAGATACGCAGTATTTT.

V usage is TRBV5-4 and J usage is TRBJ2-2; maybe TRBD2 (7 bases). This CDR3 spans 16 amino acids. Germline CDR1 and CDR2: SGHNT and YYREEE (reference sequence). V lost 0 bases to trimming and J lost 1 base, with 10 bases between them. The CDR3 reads CASSLAGGQNTGELFF. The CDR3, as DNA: TGTGCCAGCAGCTTGGCGGGGGGACAGAACACCGGGGAGCTGTTTTTT.

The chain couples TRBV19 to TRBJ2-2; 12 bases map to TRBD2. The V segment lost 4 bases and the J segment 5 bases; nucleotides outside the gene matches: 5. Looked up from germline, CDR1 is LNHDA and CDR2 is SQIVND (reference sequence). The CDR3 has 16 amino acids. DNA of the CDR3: TGTGCCAGTAGTACGATACTAGCGGGAGGTACCGGGGAGCTGTTTTTT. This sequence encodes CASSTILAGGTGELFF. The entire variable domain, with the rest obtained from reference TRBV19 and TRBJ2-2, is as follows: DGGITQSPKYLFRKEGQNVTLSCEQNLNHDAMYWYRQDPGQGLRLIYYSQIVNDFQKGDIAEGYSVSREKKESFPLTVTSAQKNPTAFYLCASSTILAGGTGELFFGEGSRLTVL.

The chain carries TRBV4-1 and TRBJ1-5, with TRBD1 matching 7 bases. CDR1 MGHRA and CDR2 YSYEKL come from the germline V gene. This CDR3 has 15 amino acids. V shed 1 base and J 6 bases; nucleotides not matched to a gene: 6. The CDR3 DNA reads TGCGCCAGCAGCCAAGGTCGAGGGGGCGTTCAGCCCCAGCATTTT. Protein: CASSQGRGGVQPQHF.

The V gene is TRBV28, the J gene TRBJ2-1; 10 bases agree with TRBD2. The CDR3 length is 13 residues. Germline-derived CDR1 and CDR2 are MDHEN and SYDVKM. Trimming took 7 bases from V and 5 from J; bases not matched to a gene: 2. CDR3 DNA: TGTGCCAGCATACTAGCGGGACACAATGAGCAGTTCTTC. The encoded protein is CASILAGHNEQFF. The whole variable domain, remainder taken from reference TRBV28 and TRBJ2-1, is DVKVTQSSRYLVKRTGEKVFLECVQDMDHENMFWYRQDPGLGLRLIYFSYDVKMKEKGDIPEGYSVSREKKERFSLILESASTNQTSMYLCASILAGHNEQFFGPGTRLTVL.

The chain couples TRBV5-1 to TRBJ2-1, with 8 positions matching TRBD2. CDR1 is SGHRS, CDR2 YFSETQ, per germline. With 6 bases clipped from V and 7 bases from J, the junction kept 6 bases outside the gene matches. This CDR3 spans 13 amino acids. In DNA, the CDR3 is TGCGCCAGCAAGGCGGGAGGCGAAAATGAGCAGTTCTTC. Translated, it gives CASKAGGENEQFF. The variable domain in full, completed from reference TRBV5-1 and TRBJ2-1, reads KAGVTQTPRYLIKTRGQQVTLSCSPISGHRSVSWYQQTPGQGLQFLFEYFSETQRNKGNFPGRFSGRQFSNSRSEMNVSTLELGDSALYLCASKAGGENEQFFGPGTRLTVL.

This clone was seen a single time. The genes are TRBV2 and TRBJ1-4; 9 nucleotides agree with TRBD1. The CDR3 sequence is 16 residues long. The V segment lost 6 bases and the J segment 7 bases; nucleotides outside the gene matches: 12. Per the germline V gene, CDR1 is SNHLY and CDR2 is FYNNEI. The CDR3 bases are TGTGCCAGCAGCGCCAGCTTACAGGGGGCAGGTGAAAAACTGTTTTTT. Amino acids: CASSASLQGAGEKLFF.

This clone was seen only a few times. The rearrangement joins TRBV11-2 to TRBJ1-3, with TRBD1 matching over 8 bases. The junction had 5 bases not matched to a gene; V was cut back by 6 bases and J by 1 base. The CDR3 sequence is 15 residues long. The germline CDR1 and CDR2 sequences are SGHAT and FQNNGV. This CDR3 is CASSVTGGSGNTIYF. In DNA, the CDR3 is TGTGCCAGCAGTGTTACAGGGGGGTCTGGAAACACCATATATTTT.

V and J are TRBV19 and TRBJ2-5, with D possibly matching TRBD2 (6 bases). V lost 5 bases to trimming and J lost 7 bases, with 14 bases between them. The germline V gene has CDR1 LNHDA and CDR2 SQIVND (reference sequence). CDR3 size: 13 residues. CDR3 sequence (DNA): TGTGCCAGTAGTCCCCAGCCCGGGGGGACCCAGTACTTC. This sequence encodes CASSPQPGGTQYF.

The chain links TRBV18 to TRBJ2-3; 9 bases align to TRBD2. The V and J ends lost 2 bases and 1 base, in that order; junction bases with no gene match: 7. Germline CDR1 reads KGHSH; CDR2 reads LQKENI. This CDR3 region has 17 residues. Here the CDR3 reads CASSPNGGGAGTDTQYF. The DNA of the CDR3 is TGTGCCAGCTCACCAAACGGCGGGGGGGCTGGCACAGATACGCAGTATTTT.

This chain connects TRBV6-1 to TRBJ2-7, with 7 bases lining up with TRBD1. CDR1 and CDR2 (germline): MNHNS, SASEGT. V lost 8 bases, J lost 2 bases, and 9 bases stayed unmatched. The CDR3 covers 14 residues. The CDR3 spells CASSRGQGAYEQYF. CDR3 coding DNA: TGTGCCAGCTCGAGGGGGCAGGGAGCCTACGAGCAGTACTTC.

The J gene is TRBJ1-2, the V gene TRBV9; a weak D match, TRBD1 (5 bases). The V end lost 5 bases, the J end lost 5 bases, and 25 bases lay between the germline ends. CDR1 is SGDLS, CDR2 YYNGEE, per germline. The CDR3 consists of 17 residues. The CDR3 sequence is CASRGGSGTQAFYGYTF. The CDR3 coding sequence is TGTGCCAGCAGGGGGGGATCCGGGACGCAGGCCTTTTATGGCTACACCTTC.

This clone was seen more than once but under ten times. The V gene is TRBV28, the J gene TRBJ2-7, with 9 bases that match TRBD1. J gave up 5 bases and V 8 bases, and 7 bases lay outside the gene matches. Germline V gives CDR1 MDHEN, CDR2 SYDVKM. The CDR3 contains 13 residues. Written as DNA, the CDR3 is TGTGCCAGCGGGACAGGGAGAAGGAACGAGCAGTACTTC. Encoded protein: CASGTGRRNEQYF.

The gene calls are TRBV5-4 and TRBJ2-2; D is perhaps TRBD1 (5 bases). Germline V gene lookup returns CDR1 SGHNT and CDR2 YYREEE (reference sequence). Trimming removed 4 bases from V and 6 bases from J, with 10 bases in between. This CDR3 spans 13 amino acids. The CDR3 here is CASSKRTSGELFF. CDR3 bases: TGTGCCAGCAGCAAACGGACATCCGGGGAGCTGTTTTTT.

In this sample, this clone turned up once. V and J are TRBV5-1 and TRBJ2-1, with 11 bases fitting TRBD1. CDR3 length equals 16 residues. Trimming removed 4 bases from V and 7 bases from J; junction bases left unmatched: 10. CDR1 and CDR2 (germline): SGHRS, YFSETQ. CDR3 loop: CASSRTGGQGGNEQFF. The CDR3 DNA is TGCGCCAGCAGCCGGACAGGGGGCCAGGGTGGGAATGAGCAGTTCTTC.

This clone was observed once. CDR3 amino acids: CASSLSRGQYF. The DNA of the CDR3 is TGTGCCAGCAGCTTGTCTAGGGGGCAGTACTTC. This sequence joins TRBV5-6 and TRBJ2-7; tentative D call: TRBD1 (5 bases). The CDR3 covers 11 residues. Germline V lookup: CDR1 SGHDT, CDR2 YYEEEE. V lost 1 base, J lost 9 bases, and 8 bases lay in between.

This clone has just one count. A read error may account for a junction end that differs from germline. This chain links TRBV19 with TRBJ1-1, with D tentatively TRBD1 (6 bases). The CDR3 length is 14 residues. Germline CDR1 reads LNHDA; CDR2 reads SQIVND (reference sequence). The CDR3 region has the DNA TGTGCCAGTAGAATAGATGTAGGGGGCACTGAAGCTTTCTTT. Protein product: CASRIDVGGTEAFF. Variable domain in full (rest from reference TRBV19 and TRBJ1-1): DGGITQSPKYLFRKEGQNVTLSCEQNLNHDAMYWYRQDPGQGLRLIYYSQIVNDFQKGDIAEGYSVSREKKESFPLTVTSAQKNPTAFYLCASRIDVGGTEAFFGQGTRLTVV.

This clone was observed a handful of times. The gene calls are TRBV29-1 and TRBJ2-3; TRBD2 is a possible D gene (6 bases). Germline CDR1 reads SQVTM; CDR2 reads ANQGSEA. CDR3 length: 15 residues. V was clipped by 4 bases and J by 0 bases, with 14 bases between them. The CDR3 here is CSVAAGTASTDTQYF. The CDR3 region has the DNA TGCAGCGTTGCCGCCGGGACTGCCAGCACAGATACGCAGTATTTT.

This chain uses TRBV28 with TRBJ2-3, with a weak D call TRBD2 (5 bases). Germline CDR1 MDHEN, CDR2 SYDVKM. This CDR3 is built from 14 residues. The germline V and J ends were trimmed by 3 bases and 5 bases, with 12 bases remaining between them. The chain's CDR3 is CASSFRLAGDTQYF. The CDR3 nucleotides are TGTGCCAGCAGTTTTCGTCTAGCCGGAGATACGCAGTATTTT.

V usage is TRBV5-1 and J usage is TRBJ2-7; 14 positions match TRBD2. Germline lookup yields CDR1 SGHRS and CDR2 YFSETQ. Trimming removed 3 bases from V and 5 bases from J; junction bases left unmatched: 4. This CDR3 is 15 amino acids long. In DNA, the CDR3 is TGCGCCAGCAGCTGGGGGACTAGCGGGAGCCACGAGCAGTACTTC. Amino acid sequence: CASSWGTSGSHEQYF.

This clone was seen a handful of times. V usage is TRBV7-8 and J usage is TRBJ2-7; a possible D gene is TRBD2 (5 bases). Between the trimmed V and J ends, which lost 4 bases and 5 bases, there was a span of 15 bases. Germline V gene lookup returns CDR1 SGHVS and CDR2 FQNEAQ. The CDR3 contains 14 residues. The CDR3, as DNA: TGTGCCAGCAGCTCTCCCTTTTTCGGGAACGAGCAGTACTTC. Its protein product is CASSSPFFGNEQYF.

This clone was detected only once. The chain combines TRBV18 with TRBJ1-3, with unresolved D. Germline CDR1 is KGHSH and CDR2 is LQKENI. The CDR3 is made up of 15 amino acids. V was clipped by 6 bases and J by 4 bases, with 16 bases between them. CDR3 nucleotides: TGTGCCAGCTCGCACGCCCGGACGGGGGGAAACACCATATATTTT. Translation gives CASSHARTGGNTIYF. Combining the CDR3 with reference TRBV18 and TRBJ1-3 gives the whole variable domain NAGVMQNPRHLVRRRGQEARLRCSPMKGHSHVYWYRQLPEEGLKFMVYLQKENIIDESGMPKERFSAEFPKEGPSILRIQQVVRGDSAAYFCASSHARTGGNTIYFGEGSWLTVV.

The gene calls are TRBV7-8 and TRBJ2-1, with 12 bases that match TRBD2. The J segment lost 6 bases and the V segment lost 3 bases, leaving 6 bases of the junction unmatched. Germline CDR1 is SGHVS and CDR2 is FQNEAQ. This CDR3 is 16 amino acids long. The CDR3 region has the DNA TGTGCCAGCAGCTTCCCCCCTAGCGGGAGGGTCAATGAGCAGTTCTTC. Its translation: CASSFPPSGRVNEQFF.